This T cell receptor beta chain was observed in a study of lymphopenia after photon versus proton radiotherapy. Findings and caveats of the study: Proton therapy kept repertoires fairly stable, unlike photons, which gained effector/memory cells. Post-nadir diversity loss with photons came from oligoclonal expansion, particularly CD8+ Temra cells. Only patients who died were analyzed for survival; proton advantage is unproven.

CDR3 length: 13 amino acids. Germline CDR1 is SGHKS and CDR2 is YYEKEE (reference sequence). V trimming: 6 bases; J trimming: 9 bases; junction bases outside the gene matches: 6. Comments on this clone: Antigen unknown.

Generated by immunoSEQ multiplex PCR, the TCRdb table keeps only in-frame clones and is missing some. The data contain about 50,000 clones, over 70% of them seen just once; the ten biggest clones take up 29%. This material consisted of peripheral blood, taken from a patient treated with photon-based radiotherapy. The source is a man between 45 and 60 years old with gastric cancer. The chain is built from TRBV5-5 and TRBJ2-1; TRBD2 matches at 10 bases. CDR3 loop: CASIRTSGSEQFF. The CDR3 nucleotides read TGTGCCAGCATCAGGACTAGCGGCAGTGAGCAGTTCTTC.